The source of this T cell receptor beta chain is a study of shared clonotypes between healthy human individuals. Study conclusions and caveats: Compared with clonotypes that all four donors shared, non-shared clonotypes had lower generation probabilities.

This clone was recorded at least ten times. Its target is unknown. The V end lost 1 base, the J end lost 6 bases, and 4 bases lay between the germline ends. The germline V gene has CDR1 SGHNT and CDR2 YENEEA. The CDR3 consists of 12 residues. Deep-level settings were used for running the assay. TCRdb's table, derived via immunoSEQ multiplex PCR, lists solely in-frame clones and lacks some. The sample has some 1,100,000 clones; 75% to 80% are singletons. The sequenced sample was memory CD4+ T cells from PBMCs. Subset defined: CD45RA-negative fraction. The chain joins TRBV11-3 to TRBJ2-1, with D unresolved. The TCR was taken from a man aged 18 to 35 in good health. Some clones in this sample may be carry-over from other donors' samples. DNA of the CDR3: TGTGCCAGCAGCTTAGCAAGCAATGAGCAGTTCTTC. Protein: CASSLASNEQFF.